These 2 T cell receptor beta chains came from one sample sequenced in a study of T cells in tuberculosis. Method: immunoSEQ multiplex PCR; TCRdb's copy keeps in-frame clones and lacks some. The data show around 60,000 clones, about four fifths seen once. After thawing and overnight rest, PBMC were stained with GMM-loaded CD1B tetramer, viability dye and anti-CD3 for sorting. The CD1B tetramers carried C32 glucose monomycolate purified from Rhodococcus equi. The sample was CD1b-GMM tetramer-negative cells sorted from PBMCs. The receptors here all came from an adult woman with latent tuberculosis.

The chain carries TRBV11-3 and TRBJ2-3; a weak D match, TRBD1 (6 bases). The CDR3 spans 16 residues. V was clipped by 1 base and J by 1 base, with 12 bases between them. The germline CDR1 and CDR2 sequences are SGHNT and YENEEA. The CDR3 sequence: CASSLVVAGGTDTQYF. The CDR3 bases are TGTGCCAGCAGCTTAGTTGTGGCAGGGGGCACAGATACGCAGTATTTT.

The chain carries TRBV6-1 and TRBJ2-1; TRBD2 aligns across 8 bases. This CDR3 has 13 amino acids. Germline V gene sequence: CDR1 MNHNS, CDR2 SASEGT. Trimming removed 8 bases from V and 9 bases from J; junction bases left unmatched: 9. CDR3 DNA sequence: TGTGCCAGCTGTAAAACCGGGGGGGGTGAGCAGTTCTTC. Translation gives CASCKTGGGEQFF.